This T cell receptor beta chain was found in a study of T-cell reconstitution after alpha-beta-depleted transplantation in children. A library of TCRbeta sequences, prepared with unique molecular identifiers, was generated. TCRdb itself ran the PCR reads through MiXCR, one entry per CDR3 protein. The sample includes around 380,000 distinct CDR3 sequences, around 9.9% of them seen just once. The CDR3 loop spans 14 amino acids. Germline loops: CDR1 SQVTM, CDR2 ANQGSEA. V was shortened by 1 base and J by 5 bases, with 14 bases between the two germline ends. The chain links TRBV29-1 to TRBJ1-1; the D gene is possibly TRBD1 (5 bases). This clonotype was sampled from a human donor who donated a stem cell graft to a child with acute myeloid leukemia. This material consisted of PBMCs from the stem cell graft donor, taken from the stem cell graft. The CDR3 here is CSVEVGQGGTEAFF. The CDR3 nucleotides are TGCAGCGTTGAAGTTGGCCAGGGAGGGACTGAAGCTTTCTTT.